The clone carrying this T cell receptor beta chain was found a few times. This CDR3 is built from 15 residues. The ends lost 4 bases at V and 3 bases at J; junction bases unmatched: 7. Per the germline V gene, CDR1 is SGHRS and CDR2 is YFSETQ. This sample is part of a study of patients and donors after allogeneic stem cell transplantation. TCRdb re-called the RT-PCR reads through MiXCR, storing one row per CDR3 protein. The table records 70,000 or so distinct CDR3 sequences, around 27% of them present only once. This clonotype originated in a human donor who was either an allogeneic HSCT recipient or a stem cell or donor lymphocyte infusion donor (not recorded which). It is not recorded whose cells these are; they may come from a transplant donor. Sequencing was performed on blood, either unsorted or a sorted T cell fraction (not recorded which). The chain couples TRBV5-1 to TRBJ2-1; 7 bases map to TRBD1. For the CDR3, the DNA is TGCGCCAGCAGCACGGGACAGTTCCGCTACAATGAGCAGTTCTTC. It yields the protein CASSTGQFRYNEQFF.